The TCR beta chain under discussion was sequenced for a study of control samples from healthy donors and cancer patients. Germline CDR1 is MNHEY and CDR2 is SMNVEV (reference sequence). V lost 8 bases, J lost 0 bases, and 14 bases stayed unmatched. The CDR3 runs to 18 residues. The table lists this clone with a count of one. Only in-frame clones appear in the TCRdb table, and some are missing; sequencing was by immunoSEQ multiplex PCR. The sample consists of fewer than 200,000 clones, more than 90% of them appearing once. What was sequenced was blood. The chain recombines TRBV27 with TRBJ1-5, with 9 bases matching TRBD1. This clonotype originated in a man younger than 45 in good health. CDR3 loop: CASGDPGQGRYSNQPQHF. The CDR3 DNA sequence: TGTGCCAGCGGGGATCCGGGACAGGGCCGTTATAGCAATCAGCCCCAGCATTTT.